Below are 8 T cell receptor beta chains sequenced from a single sample in a study of blood T cells in healthy people across ages. Primers used in a second PCR of roughly 6 to 11 cycles were a sample-barcoded 5' primer and a J-beta primer mix. MiXCR, run by TCRdb on the 5' RACE reads, gives a single entry per CDR3 protein. The sample comprises 600,000 to 1,000,000 distinct CDR3 sequences, 20% to 25% of which are singletons, and roughly 3.8% rests with the top ten. These same records also appear under a second study, on T cells of mothers and their children.

Sequencing input: blood. The receptors stem from a boy younger than 18 in good health.

V gene TRBV6-2 or TRBV6-3 combines with J gene TRBJ1-2; D gene unclear. The CDR3 consists of 12 residues. Trimming stripped 3 bases from V and 11 bases from J, with 13 bases between. Germline assignment: CDR1 MNHEY and CDR2 SVGEGT. CDR3: CASSYDLNGYTF. The CDR3 bases are TGTGCCAGCAGTTATGATCTTAACGGATACACCTTC.

This rearrangement joins TRBV20-1 to TRBJ2-7; 11 bases align to TRBD2. V lost 2 bases to trimming and J lost 4 bases; unmatched junction nucleotides: 7. This CDR3 comprises 15 residues. Germline assignment: CDR1 DFQATT and CDR2 SNEGSKA (reference sequence). CDR3 DNA sequence: TGCAGTGCTAGAACTAGCGGGAGCAGAACGTACGAGCAGTACTTC. Translation gives CSARTSGSRTYEQYF.

This clonotype appeared many times. This chain connects TRBV4-3 to TRBJ2-1; D not resolved. V dropped 0 bases and J dropped 0 bases, with 6 bases sitting between them. This CDR3 comprises 15 residues. Germline CDR1 and CDR2: LGHNA and YSLEER. This CDR3 is CASSQDASSYNEQFF. The CDR3 DNA reads as TGCGCCAGCAGCCAAGATGCTAGCTCCTACAATGAGCAGTTCTTC.

The genes are TRBV25-1 and TRBJ2-7; the D is unclear. V dropped 4 bases and J dropped 3 bases, with 13 bases sitting between them. Germline-derived CDR1 and CDR2 are MGHDK and SYGVNS. CDR3 length equals 14 residues. The CDR3 bases are TGTGCCAGCAGTGTAGCCCCCGGCCACTACGAGCAGTACTTC. Translated, it gives CASSVAPGHYEQYF.

The chain combines TRBV14 with TRBJ2-3, with a weak D call TRBD2 (5 bases). V was shortened by 1 base and J by 0 bases, with 8 bases between the two germline ends. The CDR3 has 15 residues. From germline, CDR1 is SGHDN and CDR2 FVKESK. CDR3 nucleotides: TGTGCCAGCAGCCAAGCCGGACTCAGCACAGATACGCAGTATTTT. Residues: CASSQAGLSTDTQYF.

A note on this clonotype: Relative to the germline gene, one junction end is altered; a read error may explain this. The chain uses TRBV6-1 and TRBJ2-4; 7 bases match TRBD1. Germline CDR1 MNHNS, CDR2 SASEGT. This CDR3 region has 13 residues. CDR3 nucleotide sequence: TGTGCCAGCAGTTCCAGGACAGGAAAACGACAGGACTTC. Translation gives CASSSRTGKRQDF.

This clonotype turned up a few times. This chain links TRBV15 with TRBJ1-5; tentatively, D is TRBD1 (5 bases). The CDR3 spans 16 residues. Germline values: CDR1 LNHNV, CDR2 YYDKDF (reference sequence). Trimming cost V 2 bases and J 4 bases, with 15 bases left between them. CDR3 nucleotide sequence: TGTGCCACCAGCAGAAAGTCCGGGACCCTTAATCAGCCCCAGCATTTT. It encodes CATSRKSGTLNQPQHF.

The V gene is TRBV9, the J gene TRBJ2-6; D call uncertain. The length of the CDR3 is 18 residues. The V end lost 2 bases, the J end lost 0 bases, and 15 bases lay between the germline ends. CDR1 and CDR2 (germline): SGDLS, YYNGEE. The CDR3 nucleotides read TGTGCCAGCAGCGTGGAACGGCCGAATTACTCTGGGGCCAACGTCCTGACTTTC. Translation: CASSVERPNYSGANVLTF.